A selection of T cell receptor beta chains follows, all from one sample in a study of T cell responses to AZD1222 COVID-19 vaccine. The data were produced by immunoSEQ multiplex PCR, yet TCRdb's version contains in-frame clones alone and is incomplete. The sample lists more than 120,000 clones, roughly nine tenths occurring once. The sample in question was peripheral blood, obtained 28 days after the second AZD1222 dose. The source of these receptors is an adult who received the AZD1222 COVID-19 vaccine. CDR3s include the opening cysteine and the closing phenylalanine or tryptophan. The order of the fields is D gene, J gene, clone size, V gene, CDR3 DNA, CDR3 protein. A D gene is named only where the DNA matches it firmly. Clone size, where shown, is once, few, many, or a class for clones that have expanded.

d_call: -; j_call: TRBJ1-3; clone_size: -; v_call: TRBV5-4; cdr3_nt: TGTGCCAGCAGCTTCGGGAGTATCGGAAACACCATATATTTT; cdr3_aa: CASSFGSIGNTIYF
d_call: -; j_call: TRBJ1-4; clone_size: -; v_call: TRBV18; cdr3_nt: TGTGCCAGCTCACCACAGACAGAGGGACTGTTTTTT; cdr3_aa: CASSPQTEGLFF
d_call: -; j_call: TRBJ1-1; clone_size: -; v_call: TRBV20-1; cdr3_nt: TGCAGTGCTAGCCGAGGGCCCGAAGCTTTCTTT; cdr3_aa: CSASRGPEAFF
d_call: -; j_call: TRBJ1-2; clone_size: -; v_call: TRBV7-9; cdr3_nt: TGTGCCAGCAGCCAGGGGAATCGAGACTATGGCTACACCTTC; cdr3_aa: CASSQGNRDYGYTF
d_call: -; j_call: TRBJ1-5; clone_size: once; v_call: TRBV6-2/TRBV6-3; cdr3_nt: TGTGCCAGCAGTTACGGGCAGGGCCAGCCCCAGCATTTT; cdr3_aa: CASSYGQGQPQHF
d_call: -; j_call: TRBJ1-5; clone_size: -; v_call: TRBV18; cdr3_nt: TGTGCCAGTACGACAGATAGCAATCAGCCCCAGCATTTT; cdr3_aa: CASTTDSNQPQHF
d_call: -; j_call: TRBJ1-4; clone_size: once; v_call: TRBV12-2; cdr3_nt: TGTGCAAGTCGCCAAAGGCAACAGGGGTGCATGTTGGAAGGCACTAATGAAAAACTGTTTTTT; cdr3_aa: CASRQRQQGCMLEGTNEKLFF
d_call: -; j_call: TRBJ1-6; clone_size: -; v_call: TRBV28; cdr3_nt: TGTGCCAGCTCGGGGGGCTCCTATAATTCACCCCTCCACTTT; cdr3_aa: CASSGGSYNSPLHF
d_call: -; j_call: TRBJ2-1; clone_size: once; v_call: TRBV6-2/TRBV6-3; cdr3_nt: TGTGCCAGCAGCCGCAGTAGTAATGAGCAGTTCTTC; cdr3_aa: CASSRSSNEQFF
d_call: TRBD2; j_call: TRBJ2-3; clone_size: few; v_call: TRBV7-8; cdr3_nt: TGTGCCAGCAGCTTAGTCCTAGCGGCAGATACGCAGTATTTT; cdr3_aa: CASSLVLAADTQYF
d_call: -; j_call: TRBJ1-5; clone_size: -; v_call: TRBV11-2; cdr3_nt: TGTGCCAGCAGCTTAGATACGGACGCCCGGAGAGTCTTCAATCAGCCCCAGCATTTT; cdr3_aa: CASSLDTDARRVFNQPQHF
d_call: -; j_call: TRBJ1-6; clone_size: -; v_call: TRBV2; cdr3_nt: TGTGCCAGCATCCTCACTCCGGACGGAGCCTCACCCCTCCACTTT; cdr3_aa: CASILTPDGASPLHF
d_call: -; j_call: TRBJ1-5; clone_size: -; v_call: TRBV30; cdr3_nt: TGTGCCTGGAGCACGGACAGCAATCAGCCCCAGCATTTT; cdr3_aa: CAWSTDSNQPQHF
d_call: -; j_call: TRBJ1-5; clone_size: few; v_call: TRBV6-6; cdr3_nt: TGTGCCAGCAGCCAGGGCCAGGCCCGTCATCAGCCCCAGCATTTT; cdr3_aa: CASSQGQARHQPQHF
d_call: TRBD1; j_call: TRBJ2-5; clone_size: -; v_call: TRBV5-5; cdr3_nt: TGTGCCAGCAGTTGGGCCCCGGGACAGGCCTTTTTGGAGACCCAGTACTTC; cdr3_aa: CASSWAPGQAFLETQYF
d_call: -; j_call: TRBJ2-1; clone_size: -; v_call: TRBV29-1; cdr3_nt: TGCAGCGTTGAGGGGGGAGGAACTGAGCAGTTCTTC; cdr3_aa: CSVEGGGTEQFF
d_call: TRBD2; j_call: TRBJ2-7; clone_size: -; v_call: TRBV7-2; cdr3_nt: TGTGCCAGCAGATCCCCCGGGACTAACACATACTTC; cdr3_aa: CASRSPGTNTYF
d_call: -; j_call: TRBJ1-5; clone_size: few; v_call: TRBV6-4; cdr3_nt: TGTGCCAGCAGTGACTCCGGGGAAAATCAGCCCCAGCATTTT; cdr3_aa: CASSDSGENQPQHF
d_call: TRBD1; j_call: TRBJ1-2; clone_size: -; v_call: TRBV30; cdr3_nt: TGTGCCTGGAGTTCCGGACAGGGGGAGGCCTATGGCTACACCTTC; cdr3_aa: CAWSSGQGEAYGYTF
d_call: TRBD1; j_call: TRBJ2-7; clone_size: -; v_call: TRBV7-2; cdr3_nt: TGTGCCAGCAGCCCCGGGACAGGAAGGGTCGAGCAGTACTTC; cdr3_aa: CASSPGTGRVEQYF
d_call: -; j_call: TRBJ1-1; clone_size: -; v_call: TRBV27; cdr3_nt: TGTGCCAGCCTCCCCTTCGCAGGGCGAGGGGAAAACACTGAAGCTTTCTTT; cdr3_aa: CASLPFAGRGENTEAFF
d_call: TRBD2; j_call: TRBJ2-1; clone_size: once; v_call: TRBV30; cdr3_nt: TGTGCCTGGAGTGACAAGACTAGCCGAGGCTACAATGAGCAGTTCTTC; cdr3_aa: CAWSDKTSRGYNEQFF
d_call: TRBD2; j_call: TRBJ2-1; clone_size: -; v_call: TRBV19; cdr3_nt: TGTGCCAGTAGTAGAGCGGGGAACAATGAGCAGTTCTTC; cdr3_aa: CASSRAGNNEQFF
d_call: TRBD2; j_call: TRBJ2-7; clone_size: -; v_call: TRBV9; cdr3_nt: TGTGCCAGCAGCGTAGGGTTGGGACTAGCGACCTACGAGCAGTACTTC; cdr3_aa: CASSVGLGLATYEQYF
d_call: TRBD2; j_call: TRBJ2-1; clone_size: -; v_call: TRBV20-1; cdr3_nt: TGCAGTGCTAGTTCGACTAGCGGGATAAATGAGCAGTTCTTC; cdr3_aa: CSASSTSGINEQFF
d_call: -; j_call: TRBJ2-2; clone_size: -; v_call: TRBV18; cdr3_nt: TGTGCCAGCTCACCGGGTGGACAGCCCTCCGGGGAGCTGTTTTTT; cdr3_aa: CASSPGGQPSGELFF